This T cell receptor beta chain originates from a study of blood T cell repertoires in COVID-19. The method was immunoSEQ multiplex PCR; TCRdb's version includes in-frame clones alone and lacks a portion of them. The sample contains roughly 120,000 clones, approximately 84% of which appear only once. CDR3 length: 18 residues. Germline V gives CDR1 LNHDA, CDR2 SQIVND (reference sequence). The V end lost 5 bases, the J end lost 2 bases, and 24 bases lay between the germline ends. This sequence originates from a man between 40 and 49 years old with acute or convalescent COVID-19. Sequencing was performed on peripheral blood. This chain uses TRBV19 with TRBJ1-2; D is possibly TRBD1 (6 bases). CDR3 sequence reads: CASSVAPGVKVLNYGYTF. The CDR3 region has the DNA TGTGCCAGTAGTGTCGCTCCAGGGGTCAAAGTACTAAACTATGGCTACACCTTC.